Included here is one TCR beta chain sequence, with context. The data were taken from a study of T cell responses to AZD1222 COVID-19 vaccine. V lost 7 bases, J lost 4 bases, and 13 bases lay in between. The CDR3 consists of 13 residues. Germline V gene data show CDR1 as MNHEY and CDR2 as SVGAGI. Sequenced by immunoSEQ multiplex PCR; TCRdb stores in-frame clones only, minus some. The data show 100,000 or so clones, about 94% seen once. This receptor was obtained from an adult in good health. The sequencing here drew on peripheral blood, taken on day 0 of AZD1222 vaccination. The chain recombines TRBV6-5 with TRBJ1-1, with D possibly TRBD1 on 6 matching bases. CDR3 sequence: CASTGGRGTEAFF. Here the CDR3 DNA reads TGTGCCAGCACGGGGGGCCGGGGCACTGAAGCTTTCTTT.